This T cell receptor beta chain was profiled in a study of blood T cell repertoires in COVID-19. Study-wide context: Acute and convalescent COVID-19 specimens originated in the United States, Italy and Spain. Sample material is recorded as cDNA or gDNA derived from T cells, B-cell-depleted T cells, or PBMCs.

Those who participated ranged in age from about 18 to 95 years and resided in about two dozen US areas. Profiling relied on immunoSEQ multiplex PCR, and the TCRdb table lists in-frame clones only, not all of them. The sample lists 200,000 to 250,000 clones, 86% occurring once. CDR1 is DFQATT and CDR2 is SNEGSKA in the germline V gene (reference sequence). The CDR3 sequence is 10 residues long. Trimming stripped 3 bases from V and 7 bases from J, with 7 bases between. The sequenced material came from PBMCs or T cells enriched from blood (not recorded which). This chain uses TRBV20-1 with TRBJ2-7; D might be TRBD1 (5 bases). This sequence was found in a woman between 25 and 40 years old who had been exposed to COVID-19. In DNA, the CDR3 is TGCAGTGCTAGCCGGACAGAGCAGTACTTC. Amino acids: CSASRTEQYF.